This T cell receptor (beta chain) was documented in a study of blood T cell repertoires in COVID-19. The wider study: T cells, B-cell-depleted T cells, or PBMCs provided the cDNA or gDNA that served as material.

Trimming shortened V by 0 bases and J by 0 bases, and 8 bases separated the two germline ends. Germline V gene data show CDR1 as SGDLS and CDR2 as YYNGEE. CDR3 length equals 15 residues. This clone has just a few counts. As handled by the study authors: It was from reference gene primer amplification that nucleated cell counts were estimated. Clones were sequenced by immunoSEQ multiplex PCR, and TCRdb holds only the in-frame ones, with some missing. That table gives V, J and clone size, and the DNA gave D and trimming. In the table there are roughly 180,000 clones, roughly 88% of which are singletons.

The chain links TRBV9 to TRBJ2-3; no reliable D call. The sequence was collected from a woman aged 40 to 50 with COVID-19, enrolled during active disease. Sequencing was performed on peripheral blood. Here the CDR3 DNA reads TGTGCCAGCAGCGTAGGGCCCGCTAGCACAGATACGCAGTATTTT. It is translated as CASSVGPASTDTQYF.